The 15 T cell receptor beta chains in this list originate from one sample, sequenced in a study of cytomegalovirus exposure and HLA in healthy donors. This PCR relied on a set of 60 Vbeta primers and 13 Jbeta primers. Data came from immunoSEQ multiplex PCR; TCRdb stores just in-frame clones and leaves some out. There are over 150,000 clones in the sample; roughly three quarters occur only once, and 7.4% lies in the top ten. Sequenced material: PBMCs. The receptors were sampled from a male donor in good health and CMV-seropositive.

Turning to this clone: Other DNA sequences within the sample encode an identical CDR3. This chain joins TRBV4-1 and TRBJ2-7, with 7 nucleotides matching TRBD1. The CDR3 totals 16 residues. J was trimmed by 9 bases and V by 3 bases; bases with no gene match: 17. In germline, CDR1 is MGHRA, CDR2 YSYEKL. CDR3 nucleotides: TGCGCCAGCAGCCAGGAGTACAGGGGATTCTCCGTGGGGCAGTACTTC. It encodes CASSQEYRGFSVGQYF.

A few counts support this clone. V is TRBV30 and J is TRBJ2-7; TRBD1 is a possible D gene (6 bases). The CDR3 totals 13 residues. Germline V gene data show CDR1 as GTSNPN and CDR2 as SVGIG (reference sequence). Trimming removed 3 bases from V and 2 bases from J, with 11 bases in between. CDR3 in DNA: TGTGCCTGGAGCGCAGACAGGACCTACGAGCAGTACTTC. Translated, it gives CAWSADRTYEQYF.

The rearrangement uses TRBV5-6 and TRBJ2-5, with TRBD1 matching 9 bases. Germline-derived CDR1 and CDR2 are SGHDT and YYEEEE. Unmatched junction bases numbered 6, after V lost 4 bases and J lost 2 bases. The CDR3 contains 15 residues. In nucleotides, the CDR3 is TGTGCCAGCAGCGGGACAGGGAAAGGGCAAGAGACCCAGTACTTC. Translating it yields CASSGTGKGQETQYF.

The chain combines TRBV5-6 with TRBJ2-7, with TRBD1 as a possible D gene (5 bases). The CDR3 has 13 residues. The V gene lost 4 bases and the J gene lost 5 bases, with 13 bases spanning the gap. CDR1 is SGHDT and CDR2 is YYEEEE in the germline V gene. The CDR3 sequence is CASSLQGTHEQYF. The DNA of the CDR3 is TGTGCCAGCAGCCTCCAGGGTACCCACGAGCAGTACTTC. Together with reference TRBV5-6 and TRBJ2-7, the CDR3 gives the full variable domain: DAGVTQSPTHLIKTRGQQVTLRCSPKSGHDTVSWYQQALGQGPQFIFQYYEEEERQRGNFPDRFSGHQFPNYSSELNVNALLLGDSALYLCASSLQGTHEQYFGPGTRLTVT.

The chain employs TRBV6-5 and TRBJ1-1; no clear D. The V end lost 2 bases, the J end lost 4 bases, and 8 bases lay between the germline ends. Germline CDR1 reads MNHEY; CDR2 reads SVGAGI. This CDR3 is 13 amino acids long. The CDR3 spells CASSYVAGTEAFF. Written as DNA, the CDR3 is TGTGCCAGCAGTTACGTCGCGGGCACTGAAGCTTTCTTT.

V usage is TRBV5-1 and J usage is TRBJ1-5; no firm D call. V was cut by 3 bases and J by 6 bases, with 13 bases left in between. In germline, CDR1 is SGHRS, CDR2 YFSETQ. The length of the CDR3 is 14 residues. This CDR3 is CASSSGEAGQPQHF. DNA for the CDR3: TGCGCCAGCAGCTCCGGGGAGGCGGGTCAGCCCCAGCATTTT.

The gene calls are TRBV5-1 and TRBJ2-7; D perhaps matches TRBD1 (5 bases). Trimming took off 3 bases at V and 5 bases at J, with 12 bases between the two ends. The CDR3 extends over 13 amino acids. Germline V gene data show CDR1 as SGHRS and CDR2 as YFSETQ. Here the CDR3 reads CASSSRTPHEQYF. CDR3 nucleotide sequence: TGCGCCAGCAGCTCGAGGACACCGCACGAGCAGTACTTC.

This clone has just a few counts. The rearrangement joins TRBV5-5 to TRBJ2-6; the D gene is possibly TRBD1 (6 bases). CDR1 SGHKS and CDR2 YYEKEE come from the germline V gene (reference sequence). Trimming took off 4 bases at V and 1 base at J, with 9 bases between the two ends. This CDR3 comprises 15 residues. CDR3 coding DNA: TGTGCCAGCAGCCCACAGGGATCTGGGGCCAACGTCCTGACTTTC. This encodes CASSPQGSGANVLTF.

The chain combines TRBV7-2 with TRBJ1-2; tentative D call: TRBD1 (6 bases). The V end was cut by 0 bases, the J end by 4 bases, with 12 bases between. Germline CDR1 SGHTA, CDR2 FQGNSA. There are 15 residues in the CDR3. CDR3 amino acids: CASSLAQGTPYGYTF. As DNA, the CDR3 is TGTGCCAGCAGCTTAGCGCAGGGGACCCCCTATGGCTACACCTTC.

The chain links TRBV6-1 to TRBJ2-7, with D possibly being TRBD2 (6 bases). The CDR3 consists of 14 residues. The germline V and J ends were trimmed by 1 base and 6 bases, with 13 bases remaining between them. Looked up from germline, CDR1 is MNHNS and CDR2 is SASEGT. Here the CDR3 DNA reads TGTGCCAGCAGTGAAGTGGGCAGGGAGGTCGAGCAGTACTTC. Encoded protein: CASSEVGREVEQYF.

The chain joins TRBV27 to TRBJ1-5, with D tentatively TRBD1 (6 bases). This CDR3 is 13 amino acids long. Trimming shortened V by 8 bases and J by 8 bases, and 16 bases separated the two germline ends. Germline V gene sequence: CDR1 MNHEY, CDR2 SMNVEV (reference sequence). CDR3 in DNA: TGTGCCAGCCGTCAGGGGCTCCTTGAGCCCCAGCATTTT. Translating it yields CASRQGLLEPQHF.

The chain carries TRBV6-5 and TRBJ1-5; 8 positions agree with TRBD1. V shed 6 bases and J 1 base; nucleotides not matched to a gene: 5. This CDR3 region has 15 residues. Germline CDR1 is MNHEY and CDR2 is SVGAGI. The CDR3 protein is CASSRTGKSNQPQHF. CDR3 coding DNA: TGTGCCAGCAGCCGGACAGGGAAAAGCAATCAGCCCCAGCATTTT.

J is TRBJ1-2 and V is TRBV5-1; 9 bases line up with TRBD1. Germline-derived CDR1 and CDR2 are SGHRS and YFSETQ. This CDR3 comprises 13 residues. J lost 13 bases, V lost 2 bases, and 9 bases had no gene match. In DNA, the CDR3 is TGCGCCAGCAGCTTAACCCGGGACAGGGAGGTCACCTTC. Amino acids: CASSLTRDREVTF.

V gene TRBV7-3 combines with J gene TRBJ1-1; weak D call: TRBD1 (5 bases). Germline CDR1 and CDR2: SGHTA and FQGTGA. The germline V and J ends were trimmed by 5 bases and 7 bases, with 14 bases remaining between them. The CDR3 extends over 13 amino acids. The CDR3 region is CASSPGTGGEAFF. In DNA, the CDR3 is TGTGCCAGCAGCCCGGGGACGGGAGGTGAAGCTTTCTTT.

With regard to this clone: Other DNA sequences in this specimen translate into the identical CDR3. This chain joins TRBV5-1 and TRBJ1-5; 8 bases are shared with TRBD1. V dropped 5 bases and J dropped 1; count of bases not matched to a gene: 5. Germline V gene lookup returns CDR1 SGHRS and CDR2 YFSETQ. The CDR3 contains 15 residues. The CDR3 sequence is CASSPGGPSNQPQHF. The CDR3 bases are TGCGCCAGCAGTCCAGGGGGCCCAAGCAATCAGCCCCAGCATTTT.